Below are 6 T cell receptor beta chains sequenced from a single sample in a study of T cells in localized non-small cell lung cancer. Measured with immunoSEQ multiplex PCR; TCRdb has only the in-frame clones, and not every one. The sample contains about 52,000 clones, 86% of which appear only once. The sample in question was peripheral blood, obtained before any cancer treatment. These receptors all stem from a male donor at least 60 years old with stage III squamous cell lung carcinoma.

Only one count was recorded for this clone. The chain joins TRBV14 to TRBJ1-2; D not resolved. Deletions cut 2 bases from V and 4 bases from J, with 8 bases between. The CDR3 extends over 13 amino acids. Germline-derived CDR1 and CDR2 are SGHDN and FVKESK. The CDR3 nucleotides are TGTGCCAGCAGCCAAAGCCGGGCCTATGGCTACACCTTC. Its protein is CASSQSRAYGYTF.

The rearrangement uses TRBV4-2 and TRBJ2-7, with 8 bases lining up with TRBD2. Germline V gives CDR1 LGHNA, CDR2 YNFKEQ. This CDR3 is built from 18 residues. Trimming at V came to 0 bases and at J to 0 bases, leaving 10 bases not matched to a gene. For the CDR3, the DNA is TGTGCCAGCAGCCAAGAGGGGATCGGCGGGGGGATCTCCTACGAGCAGTACTTC. The encoded protein is CASSQEGIGGGISYEQYF.

The J gene is TRBJ2-1, the V gene TRBV7-9; TRBD2 might be the D (6 bases). Per the germline V gene, CDR1 is SEHNR and CDR2 is FQNEAQ (reference sequence). The CDR3 runs 13 residues. V was clipped by 5 bases and J by 6 bases, with 11 bases between them. CDR3 DNA sequence: TGTGCCAGCAGCCCGGACTATTTCAATGAGCAGTTCTTC. Translating it yields CASSPDYFNEQFF.

The chain is built from TRBV7-9 and TRBJ2-1, with TRBD2 matching 8 bases. The CDR3 is 16 residues long. V was pared by 5 bases and J by 6 bases, with 12 bases of the junction left unmatched. Germline V gene lookup returns CDR1 SEHNR and CDR2 FQNEAQ (reference sequence). CDR3 bases: TGTGCCAGCAGCCCCCCGGGGGGGGAATCTCTCAATGAGCAGTTCTTC. Protein sequence: CASSPPGGESLNEQFF.

Here the CDR3 DNA reads TGTGCCAGCAGTTCGCAGGGGGGAGGTGACACTGAAGCTTTCTTT. Translation: CASSSQGGGDTEAFF. The V gene is TRBV28, the J gene TRBJ1-1; 7 bases are a match to TRBD1. This CDR3 has 15 residues. Germline V gene lookup returns CDR1 MDHEN and CDR2 SYDVKM. V trimming: 4 bases; J trimming: 3 bases; junction bases outside the gene matches: 8.

The CDR3 reads CASSGRDRDNSPLHF. The CDR3 DNA is TGTGCCAGCAGCGGCCGGGACCGAGATAATTCACCCCTCCACTTT. The V call is TRBV5-4, the J call TRBJ1-6; D perhaps matches TRBD1 (5 bases). CDR1 is SGHNT and CDR2 is YYREEE in the germline V gene (reference sequence). This CDR3 is 15 amino acids long. V lost 4 bases, J lost 5 bases, and 13 bases lay in between.